Sequencing of this TCR beta chain was carried out in a study of shared clonotypes between healthy human individuals. Study background: Donors had three CD4 naive, three CD4 memory, two CD8 naive and one CD8 memory plate apiece.

Trimming stripped 5 bases from V and 7 bases from J, with 21 bases between. The CDR3 has 15 amino acids. Germline V CDR1 and CDR2: MNHNY, SVGAGI (reference sequence). Here immunoSEQ multiplex PCR was the method, and the copy in TCRdb shows in-frame clones only, minus some. The sample holds 850,000 to 1,100,000 clones, 60% to 85% seen once. Points from the study as a whole: Estimated clonotype richness was generally higher in naive than memory subsets.

Worth noting for this clone: The antigen remains unidentified.

Splitting the CD4+ cells yielded a CD45RA+ naive subset and a CD45RA-negative memory subset. The material sequenced was memory CD4+ T cells from PBMCs. Subset given: CD45RA-negative fraction. J is TRBJ2-7 and V is TRBV6-6, with D perhaps given as TRBD1 or TRBD2 (5 bases each). The origin of this receptor is a man younger than 35 in good health. Some clones in this sample may be carry-over from other donors' samples. The CDR3 DNA follows: TGTGCCAGCAGTGCCCAACCGTGGGGCCGGGGAGAGCAGTACTTC. Translated: CASSAQPWGRGEQYF.